These 9 T cell receptor beta chains came from one sample sequenced in a study of multiple sclerosis patients with progressive multifocal leukoencephalopathy. Time point indicated: time of PML onset. Measured with immunoSEQ multiplex PCR; TCRdb has only the in-frame clones, and not every one. Altogether 25,000 to 35,000 clones are present, more than 75% being singletons, with the ten largest covering 3% to 3.5%. Source: PBMCs, taken from a patient treated with natalizumab. These receptors came from a human donor with progressive multifocal leukoencephalopathy.

The genes are TRBV27 and TRBJ2-3; 10 bases map to TRBD2. Unmatched junction bases numbered 8, after V lost 4 bases and J lost 4 bases. The CDR3 sequence is 16 residues long. The germline CDR1 and CDR2 sequences are MNHEY and SMNVEV (reference sequence). The CDR3 loop reads CASSWRLAGSSDTQYF. The CDR3 nucleotides are TGTGCCAGCAGTTGGCGACTAGCGGGCTCCTCAGATACGCAGTATTTT.

The chain couples TRBV28 to TRBJ2-7; perhaps TRBD1 as D (5 bases). Germline CDR1 reads MDHEN; CDR2 reads SYDVKM. Deletions cut 2 bases from V and 0 bases from J, with 8 bases between. This CDR3 comprises 14 residues. CDR3 protein: CASSLVGASYEQYF. The CDR3 DNA reads as TGTGCCAGCAGTTTAGTAGGGGCCTCCTACGAGCAGTACTTC.

J is TRBJ1-2 and V is TRBV5-6; tentative D call: TRBD1 (5 bases). CDR1 SGHDT and CDR2 YYEEEE come from the germline V gene. The CDR3 consists of 11 residues. V lost 1 base and J 7 bases, leaving 5 bases between the germline ends. CDR3 amino acids: CASSLQGGYTF. CDR3 sequence (DNA): TGTGCCAGCAGCTTGCAGGGTGGCTACACCTTC.

The chain employs TRBV28 and TRBJ2-2; TRBD1 aligns across 7 bases. V was clipped by 3 bases and J by 5 bases; unmatched bases: 6. CDR1 and CDR2 from the germline V gene are MDHEN and SYDVKM. The CDR3 consists of 15 residues. In DNA, the CDR3 is TGTGCCAGCAGTTTGAGGGGGCCGGTGACCGGGGAGCTGTTTTTT. Translated: CASSLRGPVTGELFF.

The J gene is TRBJ1-1, the V gene TRBV5-1, with 7 positions matching TRBD1. The CDR3 extends over 13 amino acids. Germline V gives CDR1 SGHRS, CDR2 YFSETQ. V gave up 0 bases and J gave up 10 bases; unmatched junction bases: 6. The CDR3 region has the DNA TGCGCCAGCAGCTTGGGACAGGGAGGAGGAGCTTTCTTT. Translated, it gives CASSLGQGGGAFF. Full variable domain (outside the CDR3, taken from reference TRBV5-1 and TRBJ1-1): KAGVTQTPRYLIKTRGQQVTLSCSPISGHRSVSWYQQTPGQGLQFLFEYFSETQRNKGNFPGRFSGRQFSNSRSEMNVSTLELGDSALYLCASSLGQGGGAFFGQGTRLTVV.

The chain links TRBV7-2 to TRBJ1-2; tentative D call: TRBD1 (5 bases). Trimming removed 1 base from V and 3 bases from J, with 15 bases in between. Germline CDR1 is SGHTA and CDR2 is FQGNSA. The CDR3 runs to 16 residues. The CDR3 is CASSLGRASGHYGYTF. CDR3 DNA sequence: TGTGCCAGCAGCTTAGGCAGGGCGTCCGGACACTATGGCTACACCTTC.

The chain is built from TRBV28 and TRBJ2-7; D is ambiguous. Trimming left V 4 bases short and J 6 bases short, with 13 bases between. The CDR3 length is 13 residues. CDR1 and CDR2 (germline): MDHEN, SYDVKM. CDR3 sequence (DNA): TGTGCCAGCAGTTCCCTTTCATTAGGCGAGCAGTACTTC. Amino acids: CASSSLSLGEQYF. The complete variable domain, with remaining parts taken from reference TRBV28 and TRBJ2-7, reads DVKVTQSSRYLVKRTGEKVFLECVQDMDHENMFWYRQDPGLGLRLIYFSYDVKMKEKGDIPEGYSVSREKKERFSLILESASTNQTSMYLCASSSLSLGEQYFGPGTRLTVT.

The CDR3 spells CASSEVGSRVAGNTIYF. CDR3 nucleotide sequence: TGTGCCAGCAGTGAAGTAGGCAGCCGGGTTGCTGGAAACACCATATATTTT. The chain uses TRBV6-1 and TRBJ1-3; the D is unclear. The germline gives CDR1 MNHNS, CDR2 SASEGT. The V end lost 1 base, the J end lost 2 bases, and 15 bases lay between the germline ends. CDR3 size: 17 residues.

The chain has TRBV29-1 and TRBJ2-1, with TRBD2 identical over 14 bases. CDR3 length equals 16 residues. Per germline, CDR1 SQVTM and CDR2 ANQGSEA. After removal of 7 bases from V and 10 bases from J, the junction contained 15 bases not matched to a gene. CDR3 sequence: CSASTRTSGRRDEQFF. CDR3 bases: TGCAGCGCCTCGACCCGGACTAGCGGGAGGAGGGACGAGCAGTTCTTC.